This entry lists 23 T cell receptor beta chains sequenced from one sample in a study of T cell responses to AZD1222 COVID-19 vaccine. Libraries were prepared by immunoSEQ multiplex PCR; TCRdb keeps only in-frame clonotypes and omits some of them. The repertoire holds about 69,000 clones, around four fifths seen once, with nearly 25% in the top ten. The material was peripheral blood, obtained 28 days after the second AZD1222 dose. The receptors were gathered from an adult who received the AZD1222 COVID-19 vaccine.

The V call is TRBV6-5, the J call TRBJ1-1, with D unresolved. The CDR3 has 15 amino acids. The V gene lost 0 bases and the J gene lost 0 bases, with 8 bases spanning the gap. Germline loops: CDR1 MNHEY, CDR2 SVGAGI. For the CDR3, the DNA is TGTGCCAGCAGTTACTCTTCCACCTTGAACACTGAAGCTTTCTTT. Amino acid sequence: CASSYSSTLNTEAFF.

This sequence joins TRBV7-8 and TRBJ1-3; no reliable D call. CDR1 is SGHVS and CDR2 is FQNEAQ in the germline V gene. V shed 2 bases and J shed 5 bases, with 7 bases lying between them. The CDR3 is made up of 13 amino acids. CDR3 bases: TGTGCCAGCAGCTTAAACCTTAGAAACACCATATATTTT. It is translated as CASSLNLRNTIYF.

This chain joins TRBV14 and TRBJ1-3; D unresolved. CDR1 and CDR2 (germline): SGHDN, FVKESK. This CDR3 has 14 residues. V lost 8 bases to trimming and J lost 0 bases, with 11 bases between them. The CDR3 sequence is CASSSLGSGNTIYF. In nucleotides, the CDR3 is TGTGCCAGCTCCAGTTTGGGCTCTGGAAACACCATATATTTT.

CDR3 region: CASSTIAGFTDTQYF. CDR3 nucleotide sequence: TGTGCCAGTAGTACAATAGCGGGGTTCACAGATACGCAGTATTTT. V gene TRBV19 combines with J gene TRBJ2-3; 8 positions match TRBD2. J lost 2 bases, V lost 4 bases, and 5 bases had no gene match. The CDR3 is 15 residues long. Germline CDR1 LNHDA, CDR2 SQIVND (reference sequence).

This sequence joins TRBV27 and TRBJ2-7; 7 bases map to TRBD1. V trimming: 4 bases; J trimming: 4 bases; junction bases outside the gene matches: 10. The CDR3 spans 15 residues. Looked up from germline, CDR1 is MNHEY and CDR2 is SMNVEV (reference sequence). DNA for the CDR3: TGTGCCAGCAGTTCCCTACAGGGGAATTGGTACGAGCAGTACTTC. It yields the protein CASSSLQGNWYEQYF.

The V call is TRBV12-3 or TRBV12-4, the J call TRBJ2-5; D gene unclear. This CDR3 is 11 amino acids long. V was clipped by 4 bases and J by 5 bases, with 5 bases between them. The CDR3, as DNA: TGTGCCAGCAGTTGGTCGGAGACCCAGTACTTC. Its translation: CASSWSETQYF.

The V gene is TRBV27, the J gene TRBJ2-2; D ambiguous. Between the trimmed V and J ends, which lost 1 base and 5 bases, there was a span of 2 bases. Germline V CDR1 and CDR2: MNHEY, SMNVEV (reference sequence). This CDR3 has 12 residues. CDR3 DNA sequence: TGTGCCAGCAGTTTATATACCGGGGAGCTGTTTTTT. It is translated as CASSLYTGELFF.

The chain links TRBV27 to TRBJ2-3; 11 nucleotides match TRBD2. The trim removed 6 bases at V and 2 bases at J, leaving 1 base unmatched. This CDR3 is 14 amino acids long. The germline V gene has CDR1 MNHEY and CDR2 SMNVEV (reference sequence). The DNA for the CDR3 is TGTGCCAGCAGGACTAGCGGGACCACAGATACGCAGTATTTT. It encodes CASRTSGTTDTQYF.

This chain joins TRBV29-1 and TRBJ1-2; possible D gene TRBD1, 6 bases. V lost 2 bases and J lost 7, with 14 bases in between. The germline CDR1 and CDR2 sequences are SQVTM and ANQGSEA. This CDR3 contains 13 residues. This chain's CDR3 is CSVEQGILSGYTF. The CDR3 bases are TGCAGCGTTGAACAGGGGATACTCTCTGGCTACACCTTC.

The V call is TRBV12-5, the J call TRBJ2-1, with TRBD2 identical over 8 bases. The CDR3 totals 16 residues. Germline V gene sequence: CDR1 LGHNT, CDR2 FRNRAP. The V segment lost 4 bases and the J segment 2 bases; nucleotides outside the gene matches: 7. CDR3: CASGWGRGGPYNEQFF. DNA of the CDR3: TGTGCTAGTGGTTGGGGACGGGGGGGCCCCTACAATGAGCAGTTCTTC. Drawing the rest from reference TRBV12-5 and TRBJ2-1, the complete variable domain is DARVTQTPRHKVTEMGQEVTMRCQPILGHNTVFWYRQTMMQGLELLAYFRNRAPLDDSGMPKDRFSAEMPDATLATLKIQPSEPRDSAVYFCASGWGRGGPYNEQFFGPGTRLTVL.

The V and J genes are TRBV7-8 and TRBJ2-1; 10 nucleotides agree with TRBD1. This CDR3 region has 16 residues. The V and J ends lost 3 bases and 8 bases, in that order; junction bases with no gene match: 10. CDR1 and CDR2 (germline): SGHVS, FQNEAQ. The CDR3 DNA is TGTGCCAGCAGCTTGGTTACCGGGACAGGGGACGATGAGCAGTTCTTC. Protein product: CASSLVTGTGDDEQFF.

The chain links TRBV25-1 to TRBJ1-4; D is unclear. There are 13 residues in the CDR3. V lost 4 bases and J 5 bases, leaving 8 bases between the germline ends. Germline V gene sequence: CDR1 MGHDK, CDR2 SYGVNS. Here the CDR3 reads CASSGQMNEKLFF. CDR3 DNA sequence: TGTGCCAGCAGTGGGCAGATGAATGAAAAACTGTTTTTT.

The J gene is TRBJ1-6, the V gene TRBV4-1, with TRBD1 as a possible D gene (6 bases). CDR1 is MGHRA, CDR2 YSYEKL, per germline. The CDR3 contains 15 residues. Trimming removed 3 bases at V and 8 bases at J, with 14 bases between. For the CDR3, the DNA is TGCGCCAGCAGCCAGATGCCACAGGGTGATTCACCCCTCCACTTT. Residues: CASSQMPQGDSPLHF.

The gene calls are TRBV25-1 and TRBJ2-6; D not resolved. Germline V gene data show CDR1 as MGHDK and CDR2 as SYGVNS. There are 14 residues in the CDR3. V shed 5 bases and J shed 0 bases, with 5 bases lying between them. The CDR3 spells CASSRHSGANVLTF. The CDR3 nucleotides read TGTGCCAGCAGTAGGCACTCTGGGGCCAACGTCCTGACTTTC.

The chain links TRBV29-1 to TRBJ1-1; D perhaps matches TRBD1 (6 bases). Germline CDR1 and CDR2: SQVTM and ANQGSEA. Trimming left V 3 bases short and J 1 base short, with 9 bases between. The CDR3 covers 13 residues. The CDR3, as DNA: TGCAGCGTTGAGCGGACAGAGAACACTGAAGCTTTCTTT. This codes for CSVERTENTEAFF.

This clone was observed a few times. The CDR3 DNA is TGCAGTGCTATGACAGGCTCGAAACTGTTTTTT. This sequence encodes CSAMTGSKLFF. The chain combines TRBV20-1 with TRBJ1-4; TRBD1 might be the D (6 bases). This CDR3 spans 11 amino acids. Germline CDR1 reads DFQATT; CDR2 reads SNEGSKA (reference sequence). The V end lost 4 bases, the J end lost 11 bases, and 11 bases lay between the germline ends.

In this sample, this clone turned up a few times. The same CDR3 also results from other DNA sequences found in this sample. This sequence joins TRBV7-2 and TRBJ1-2; the D is unclear. The V gene lost 1 base and the J gene lost 4 bases, with 10 bases spanning the gap. CDR3 size: 14 residues. Germline assignment: CDR1 SGHTA and CDR2 FQGNSA. The chain's CDR3 is CASSLDGGSYGYTF. Here the CDR3 DNA reads TGTGCCAGCAGCTTAGATGGCGGAAGCTATGGCTACACCTTC.

V is TRBV7-9 and J is TRBJ2-1; 7 bases fit TRBD2. V gave up 0 bases and J gave up 3 bases; unmatched junction bases: 5. This CDR3 region has 16 residues. CDR1 SEHNR and CDR2 FQNEAQ come from the germline V gene (reference sequence). The CDR3 coding sequence is TGTGCCAGCAGCTTAGCGCTAACGGGGGGCTACAATGAGCAGTTCTTC. Its protein product is CASSLALTGGYNEQFF.

CDR3 residues: CASSQSNTGELFF. For the CDR3, the DNA is TGTGCCAGCAGCCAATCGAACACCGGGGAGCTGTTTTTT. The chain has TRBV14 and TRBJ2-2; D remains unclear. The V and J ends lost 2 bases and 0 bases respectively, with 1 base between them. In germline, CDR1 is SGHDN, CDR2 FVKESK. The CDR3 extends over 13 amino acids.

The chain recombines TRBV3-1 (or the pseudogene TRBV3-2) with TRBJ2-3, with D unresolved. Trimming pared 3 bases from V and 1 base from J, leaving 2 bases between. This CDR3 comprises 12 residues. Germline assignment: CDR1 LGHDT and CDR2 YNNKEL (reference sequence). The CDR3 is CASSHRTDTQYF. The DNA for the CDR3 is TGTGCCAGCAGCCACCGCACAGATACGCAGTATTTT.

This sequence joins TRBV7-9 and TRBJ1-1; 7 bases align to TRBD1. The V segment lost 3 bases and the J segment 8 bases; nucleotides outside the gene matches: 0. The CDR3 contains 11 residues. The V gene's germline CDR1 is SEHNR and CDR2 FQNEAQ (reference sequence). The CDR3 loop reads CASSLGQEAFF. As DNA, the CDR3 is TGTGCCAGCAGCTTGGGACAGGAAGCTTTCTTT.

Of note for this clone: Other DNA sequences of this sample code for an identical CDR3. The chain recombines TRBV19 with TRBJ1-6; tentative D call: TRBD1 (5 bases). CDR1 and CDR2 from the germline V gene are LNHDA and SQIVND (reference sequence). The CDR3 covers 12 residues. V was cut by 3 bases and J by 10 bases, with 7 bases left in between. This chain's CDR3 is CASSIGGSPLHF. CDR3 nucleotides: TGTGCCAGTAGTATTGGGGGGTCACCCCTCCACTTT. The complete variable domain, with remaining parts taken from reference TRBV19 and TRBJ1-6, reads DGGITQSPKYLFRKEGQNVTLSCEQNLNHDAMYWYRQDPGQGLRLIYYSQIVNDFQKGDIAEGYSVSREKKESFPLTVTSAQKNPTAFYLCASSIGGSPLHFGNGTRLTVT.

The V gene is TRBV6-4, the J gene TRBJ1-2; D not certain. Trimming left V 2 bases short and J 1 base short, with 14 bases between. This CDR3 contains 16 residues. The germline V gene encodes CDR1 MRHNA and CDR2 SNTAGT. The CDR3 reads CASSDHGRDGNYGYTF. The CDR3 DNA follows: TGTGCCAGCAGTGACCACGGTAGAGACGGTAACTATGGCTACACCTTC.